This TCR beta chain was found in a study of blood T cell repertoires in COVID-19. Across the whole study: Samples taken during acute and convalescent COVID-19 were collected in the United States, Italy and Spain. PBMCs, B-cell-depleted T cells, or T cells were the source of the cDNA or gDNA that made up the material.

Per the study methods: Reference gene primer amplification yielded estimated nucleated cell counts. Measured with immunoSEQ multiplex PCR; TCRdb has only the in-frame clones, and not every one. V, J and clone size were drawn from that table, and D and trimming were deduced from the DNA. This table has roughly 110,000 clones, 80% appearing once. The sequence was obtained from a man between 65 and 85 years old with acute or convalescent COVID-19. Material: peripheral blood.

CDR3 coding DNA: TGTGCCAGCTCACCACCGTTCGGACAGGGGGCGAAAAGCTCCTACAATGAGCAGTTCTTC. It codes for CASSPPFGQGAKSSYNEQFF. The chain recombines TRBV18 with TRBJ2-1, with TRBD1 matching over 11 bases. The CDR3 runs 20 residues. Per the germline V gene, CDR1 is KGHSH and CDR2 is LQKENI. V lost 0 bases and J lost 0; bases outside the gene matches: 10.